The 24 T cell receptor beta chains below come from one sample, sequenced in a study of blood T cell repertoires in COVID-19. The repertoire was sequenced with immunoSEQ multiplex PCR; TCRdb's copy has only in-frame clones and lacks some. The sample holds 40,000 to 55,000 clones; approximately 89% are singletons and the top ten take 25% to 30%. Source material: peripheral blood. The receptors shown here come from a woman aged 80 or over with acute or convalescent COVID-19.

J is TRBJ2-1 and V is TRBV25-1, with 8 bases lining up with TRBD2. The germline CDR1 and CDR2 sequences are MGHDK and SYGVNS. The CDR3 totals 14 residues. Trimming at V came to 6 bases and at J to 5 bases, leaving 6 bases not matched to a gene. The CDR3 spells CASRPSGRHNEQFF. CDR3 nucleotide sequence: TGTGCCAGCAGGCCTAGCGGGCGGCACAATGAGCAGTTCTTC. Using reference TRBV25-1 and TRBJ2-1 for the parts outside the CDR3, the full variable domain is EADIYQTPRYLVIGTGKKITLECSQTMGHDKMYWYQQDPGMELHLIHYSYGVNSTEKGDLSSESTVSRIRTEHFPLTLESARPSHTSQYLCASRPSGRHNEQFFGPGTRLTVL.

The V call is TRBV2, the J call TRBJ2-7; TRBD2 might be the D (5 bases). The CDR3 runs 15 residues. Germline-derived CDR1 and CDR2 are SNHLY and FYNNEI. Trimming removed 7 bases from V and 6 bases from J, with 22 bases in between. CDR3 in DNA: TGTGCCAGCACTCGGGATCGGAGTGTCATACGCGAGCAGTACGTC. It translates to CASTRDRSVIREQYV.

Only one count was recorded for this clone. The chain couples TRBV24-1 to TRBJ2-6; 8 nucleotides match TRBD1. The CDR3 runs to 16 residues. Germline V lookup: CDR1 KGHDR, CDR2 SFDVKD. V gave up 4 bases and J gave up 2 bases; unmatched junction bases: 3. CDR3: CATSEPTGAGANVLTF. In nucleotides, the CDR3 is TGTGCCACCAGTGAACCGACAGGGGCTGGGGCCAACGTCCTGACTTTC.

CDR3 sequence (DNA): TGCGCCAGCAGCTTACAGGGGCAGAGCTCCTATAATTCACCCCTCCACTTT. Its protein is CASSLQGQSSYNSPLHF. The gene calls are TRBV5-1 and TRBJ1-6; TRBD1 agrees at 7 bases. CDR3 length equals 17 residues. Germline CDR1 is SGHRS and CDR2 is YFSETQ. J gave up 0 bases and V 2 bases, and 5 bases lay outside the gene matches.

The gene calls are TRBV5-1 and TRBJ1-1, with a tentative D call TRBD1 (5 bases). The germline V gene encodes CDR1 SGHRS and CDR2 YFSETQ. Trimming removed 0 bases from V and 7 bases from J, with 13 bases in between. This CDR3 is built from 14 residues. CDR3 amino acids: CASSLGRESDEAFF. The CDR3 coding sequence is TGCGCCAGCAGCTTGGGCAGGGAAAGTGATGAAGCTTTCTTT.

Here the CDR3 DNA reads TGTGCCAGCTCACCATGGAGAAGCGAGCCCCAGCATTTT. Its protein is CASSPWRSEPQHF. This chain connects TRBV18 to TRBJ1-5; D is undetermined. This CDR3 is built from 13 residues. V dropped 2 bases and J dropped 8 bases, with 10 bases sitting between them. CDR1 is KGHSH, CDR2 LQKENI, per germline. Variable domain in full (rest from reference TRBV18 and TRBJ1-5): NAGVMQNPRHLVRRRGQEARLRCSPMKGHSHVYWYRQLPEEGLKFMVYLQKENIIDESGMPKERFSAEFPKEGPSILRIQQVVRGDSAAYFCASSPWRSEPQHFGDGTRLSIL.

The chain recombines TRBV5-1 with TRBJ1-1; the D is unclear. Germline V CDR1 and CDR2: SGHRS, YFSETQ. Trimming removed 0 bases from V and 4 bases from J, with 10 bases in between. This CDR3 is built from 14 residues. CDR3 amino acids: CASSLGPGSTEAFF. The CDR3 coding sequence is TGCGCCAGCAGCTTGGGTCCCGGTAGCACTGAAGCTTTCTTT.

This clone appeared a single time. This chain connects TRBV19 to TRBJ1-5, with 9 bases aligning to TRBD1. The V gene end was trimmed by 4 bases and the J gene end by 3 bases; junction bases not matched to a gene: 4. From germline, CDR1 is LNHDA and CDR2 SQIVND (reference sequence). This CDR3 comprises 15 residues. This CDR3 is CASSSGTGTNQPQHF. The CDR3 DNA is TGTGCCAGTAGTAGCGGGACAGGGACCAATCAGCCCCAGCATTTT.

This chain connects TRBV5-1 to TRBJ2-2; 8 positions match TRBD2. This CDR3 is 15 amino acids long. Germline loops: CDR1 SGHRS, CDR2 YFSETQ. Trimming took 4 bases from V and 1 from J; bases not matched to a gene: 3. CDR3 bases: TGCGCCAGCAGCCCGGGAGGGGAGAACACCGGGGAGCTGTTTTTT. As protein: CASSPGGENTGELFF.

J is TRBJ1-1 and V is TRBV6-5, with 8 bases aligning to TRBD1. The trim removed 8 bases at V and 4 bases at J, leaving 9 bases unmatched. The CDR3 runs to 14 residues. CDR1 is MNHEY and CDR2 is SVGAGI in the germline V gene. The CDR3, as DNA: TGTGCCAGCGGGACCAGGGGGCTCCTCACTGAAGCTTTCTTT. It codes for CASGTRGLLTEAFF.

Only one count was recorded for this clone. The rearrangement links TRBV29-1 to TRBJ1-2; 10 bases agree with TRBD1. The CDR3 has 14 residues. Germline V gene lookup returns CDR1 SQVTM and CDR2 ANQGSEA. V shed 6 bases, J shed 2 bases, and the junction held 6 bases outside the gene matches. For the CDR3, the DNA is TGCAGCGTCGCGCTGGACAGGGGGAACTATGGCTACACCTTC. Translating gives CSVALDRGNYGYTF.

The V and J genes are TRBV5-1 and TRBJ1-1, with 7 bases matching TRBD1. V shed 5 bases, J shed 7 bases, and the junction held 14 bases outside the gene matches. From germline, CDR1 is SGHRS and CDR2 YFSETQ. This CDR3 is 15 amino acids long. The CDR3 spells CASRPQTGEGGEAFF. CDR3 DNA: TGCGCCAGCAGGCCCCAAACAGGGGAAGGCGGTGAAGCTTTCTTT.

The V and J genes are TRBV4-1 and TRBJ1-5; 7 nucleotides align to TRBD1. J was trimmed by 5 bases and V by 1 base; bases with no gene match: 8. The CDR3 loop spans 16 amino acids. Germline values: CDR1 MGHRA, CDR2 YSYEKL. In DNA form, the CDR3 reads TGCGCCAGCAGCCAAGTGACCGGGACAGAAGATCAGCCCCAGCATTTT. Translated, it gives CASSQVTGTEDQPQHF.

The chain links TRBV5-4 to TRBJ1-2, with D maybe TRBD1 (6 bases). V was pared by 0 bases and J by 6 bases, with 9 bases between. The CDR3 is made up of 13 amino acids. Germline CDR1 SGHNT, CDR2 YYREEE (reference sequence). CDR3 region: CASSLAGADGYTF. The CDR3 DNA reads TGTGCCAGCAGCTTGGCAGGGGCGGATGGCTACACCTTC. Drawing the rest from reference TRBV5-4 and TRBJ1-2, the complete variable domain is ETGVTQSPTHLIKTRGQQVTLRCSSQSGHNTVSWYQQALGQGPQFIFQYYREEENGRGNFPPRFSGLQFPNYSSELNVNALELDDSALYLCASSLAGADGYTFGSGTRLTVV.

The rearrangement uses TRBV12-5 and TRBJ2-3; 8 nucleotides agree with TRBD2. V dropped 2 bases and J dropped 2; count of bases not matched to a gene: 6. The CDR3 is made up of 16 amino acids. Germline CDR1 and CDR2: LGHNT and FRNRAP. The CDR3 spells CASGLSTSGYTDTQYF. DNA for the CDR3: TGTGCTAGTGGTTTGAGCACTAGCGGTTACACAGATACGCAGTATTTT.

V and J are TRBV11-3 and TRBJ2-1; D uncertain. The CDR3 has 12 amino acids. With 5 bases removed from V and 7 bases from J, the gap between germline ends came to 9 bases. Per germline, CDR1 SGHNT and CDR2 YENEEA. The CDR3 bases are TGTGCCAGCAGCCTGTTCGTAAATGAGCAGTTCTTC. Translating gives CASSLFVNEQFF.

The chain recombines TRBV25-1 with TRBJ1-1; no definite D call. In germline, CDR1 is MGHDK, CDR2 SYGVNS. There are 15 residues in the CDR3. V lost 3 bases and J 3 bases, leaving 14 bases between the germline ends. CDR3 residues: CASSDSAGADTEAFF. CDR3 bases: TGTGCCAGCAGTGATTCTGCGGGAGCGGACACTGAAGCTTTCTTT. Together with reference TRBV25-1 and TRBJ1-1, the CDR3 gives the full variable domain: EADIYQTPRYLVIGTGKKITLECSQTMGHDKMYWYQQDPGMELHLIHYSYGVNSTEKGDLSSESTVSRIRTEHFPLTLESARPSHTSQYLCASSDSAGADTEAFFGQGTRLTVV.

In this sample, this clone turned up a few times. The CDR3 reads CASSYRDSFHGYTF. CDR3 sequence (DNA): TGTGCCAGCAGTTACCGGGACAGTTTCCATGGCTACACCTTC. This chain joins TRBV28 and TRBJ1-2; 7 bases are a match to TRBD1. The germline V gene encodes CDR1 MDHEN and CDR2 SYDVKM. The CDR3 is made up of 14 amino acids. With 4 bases clipped from V and 6 bases from J, the junction kept 8 bases outside the gene matches.

J is TRBJ1-3 and V is TRBV6-5, with a tentative D call TRBD1 (6 bases). The CDR3 is 12 residues long. V lost 10 bases to trimming and J lost 2 bases, with 9 bases between them. Per germline, CDR1 MNHEY and CDR2 SVGAGI. CDR3 coding DNA: TGTGCCACCGAGGGGGCTGGAAACACCATATATTTT. Translating gives CATEGAGNTIYF.

DNA of the CDR3: TGTGCCAGCAGAGAGGGACAGGTGAACACTGAAGCTTTCTTT. This translates into CASREGQVNTEAFF. This chain links TRBV28 with TRBJ1-1; TRBD1 aligns across 8 bases. CDR1 is MDHEN and CDR2 is SYDVKM in the germline V gene. V lost 6 bases to trimming and J lost 0 bases; unmatched junction nucleotides: 3. The CDR3 has 14 residues.

This rearrangement joins TRBV7-6 to TRBJ2-5, with 10 bases that match TRBD2. Per germline, CDR1 SGHVS and CDR2 FNYEAQ. V shed 1 base, J shed 1 base, and the junction held 6 bases outside the gene matches. This CDR3 region has 17 residues. The CDR3 is CASSLGRLAGAQETQYF. The CDR3 DNA follows: TGTGCCAGCAGCTTAGGGCGGCTAGCGGGGGCCCAAGAGACCCAGTACTTC.

The chain uses TRBV5-4 and TRBJ2-1, with 8 bases lining up with TRBD2. The CDR3 extends over 18 amino acids. Germline trimming cut 0 bases from V and 7 bases from J; bases unmatched to any gene: 15. The germline CDR1 and CDR2 sequences are SGHNT and YYREEE (reference sequence). The CDR3 coding sequence is TGTGCCAGCAGCTTGGCCGCGCTCGGGGGGGCCTTTGTAAATGAGCAGTTCTTC. The encoded protein is CASSLAALGGAFVNEQFF.

The chain uses TRBV5-5 and TRBJ2-7; no clear D gene. The CDR3 has 15 residues. The germline CDR1 and CDR2 sequences are SGHKS and YYEKEE (reference sequence). The germline V and J ends were trimmed by 4 bases and 5 bases, with 19 bases remaining between them. Here the CDR3 reads CASSIVPTSKDEQYF. In DNA, the CDR3 is TGTGCCAGCAGCATTGTCCCCACGAGCAAAGACGAGCAGTACTTC.

The J gene is TRBJ2-1, the V gene TRBV5-8; 7 bases fit TRBD1. This CDR3 is built from 14 residues. Trimming cost V 3 bases and J 6 bases; bases outside gene matches: 6. Per the germline V gene, CDR1 is SGHTS and CDR2 is YDEGEE. The CDR3 nucleotides read TGTGCCAGCAGCTCTCGCCGACAGGGCAATGAGCAGTTCTTC. Translating it yields CASSSRRQGNEQFF.